This T cell receptor beta chain comes out of a study of cytomegalovirus exposure and HLA in healthy donors. Assay: immunoSEQ multiplex PCR; the TCRdb copy retains only in-frame clones and omits some. The data contain 150,000 to 200,000 clones, approximately 86% of them seen just once; the ten biggest clones take up approximately 7.7%. Findings and limits, study-wide: First-cohort TCR clusters tended to co-occur in the approximately 110 validation repertoires, a later analysis found.

Germline CDR1 reads SGHRS; CDR2 reads YFSETQ. This CDR3 spans 14 amino acids. Trimming took off 0 bases at V and 5 bases at J, with 11 bases between the two ends. With regard to this clone: Its antigen is currently unknown.

The chain combines TRBV5-1 with TRBJ2-5; tentatively, D is TRBD1 (6 bases). What was sequenced was PBMCs. The receptor's source is a man aged 25-40 years in good health and CMV-seropositive. The CDR3 coding sequence is TGCGCCAGCAGCTTGGAAGGACAGAGGGAGACCCAGTACTTC. Translated: CASSLEGQRETQYF.